This T cell receptor beta chain was identified during a study of neoadjuvant anti-PD-1 for oral cavity cancer. Background on the study: Around day 43, patients without progression received a fourth nivolumab dose before surgery.

Concerning this clone: Its antigen is as yet unknown.

TCRdb's copy holds only in-frame clones and misses some; the assay was immunoSEQ multiplex PCR. The table has tens of thousands of clones, approximately 80% seen once. Cohort: HPV-negative, locally advanced oral cavity squamous cell carcinoma patients. PBMCs were not maintained or expanded in culture before analysis. The CDR3 spans 12 residues. Germline values: CDR1 SGHDT, CDR2 YYEEEE. Deletions cut 2 bases from V and 6 bases from J, with 7 bases between. Notes on the study in general: After neoadjuvant nivolumab, PBMC T cell clonality was significantly higher in non-responders than responders.

This material consisted of PBMCs, taken before nivolumab (anti-PD-1) treatment. The chain is built from TRBV5-6 and TRBJ2-3, with no clear D. The clonotype comes from a person aged 40 to 85 with oral cavity squamous cell carcinoma. The CDR3 DNA reads as TGTGCCAGCAGCTTTTCGTTGGATACGCAGTATTTT. This codes for CASSFSLDTQYF.